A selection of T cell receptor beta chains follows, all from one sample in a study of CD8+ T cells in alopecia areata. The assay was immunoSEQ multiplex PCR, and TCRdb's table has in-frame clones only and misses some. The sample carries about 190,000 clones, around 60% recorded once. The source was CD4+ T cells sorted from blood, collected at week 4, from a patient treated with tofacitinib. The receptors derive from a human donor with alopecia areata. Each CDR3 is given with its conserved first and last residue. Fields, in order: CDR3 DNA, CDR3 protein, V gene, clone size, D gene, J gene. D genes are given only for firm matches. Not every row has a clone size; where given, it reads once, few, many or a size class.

CDR3 DNA: TGCAGCGTTGATACCCCTTCCTACGAGCAGTACTTC; CDR3 protein: CSVDTPSYEQYF; V gene: TRBV29-1; clone size: -; D gene: -; J gene: TRBJ2-7
CDR3 DNA: TGTGCCAGCAGGACGGACCGCGGGGAGACCCAGTACTTC; CDR3 protein: CASRTDRGETQYF; V gene: TRBV6-1; clone size: -; D gene: -; J gene: TRBJ2-5
CDR3 DNA: TGTGCTAGCAGCCTCCATTCCACCGGGGCCAACGTCCTGACTTTC; CDR3 protein: CASSLHSTGANVLTF; V gene: TRBV7-7; clone size: -; D gene: -; J gene: TRBJ2-6
CDR3 DNA: TGTGCCAGCAGCTTGGCTAGCGGGACGTACCAAGAGACCCAGTACTTC; CDR3 protein: CASSLASGTYQETQYF; V gene: TRBV5-4; clone size: -; D gene: TRBD2; J gene: TRBJ2-5
CDR3 DNA: TGTGCCAGCAGCTTTGTGGTATCAGGAAACACCATATATTTT; CDR3 protein: CASSFVVSGNTIYF; V gene: TRBV7-2; clone size: -; D gene: -; J gene: TRBJ1-3
CDR3 DNA: TGCGCCAGCAAAAGATCGGAGGGGAATGAGCAGTTCTTC; CDR3 protein: CASKRSEGNEQFF; V gene: TRBV23-1; clone size: few; D gene: -; J gene: TRBJ2-1
CDR3 DNA: TGTGCCATCAGTAATGACAGGGGGCAAGGCTACGAGCAGTACTTC; CDR3 protein: CAISNDRGQGYEQYF; V gene: TRBV10-3; clone size: -; D gene: TRBD1; J gene: TRBJ2-7
CDR3 DNA: TGTGCCAGCAGTGATTCGGCGGGAGAGACCCAGTACTTC; CDR3 protein: CASSDSAGETQYF; V gene: TRBV25-1; clone size: -; D gene: -; J gene: TRBJ2-5
CDR3 DNA: TGTGCCAGCAGATCTCTGGCTAGACGGCTCGATACGCAGTATTTT; CDR3 protein: CASRSLARRLDTQYF; V gene: TRBV5-6; clone size: -; D gene: -; J gene: TRBJ2-3
CDR3 DNA: TGCAGCGCTGGGGGGGCCGGGGAGCAGTTCTTC; CDR3 protein: CSAGGAGEQFF; V gene: TRBV29-1; clone size: -; D gene: -; J gene: TRBJ2-1
CDR3 DNA: TGTGCCATCAGTGAGTCAGGGAATGAGCAGTTCTTC; CDR3 protein: CAISESGNEQFF; V gene: TRBV10-3; clone size: few; D gene: -; J gene: TRBJ2-1
CDR3 DNA: TGCGCCAGCAGCCAACTCCCAAAATTAGACAGGAACCTAGCCAAAAACATTCAGTACTTC; CDR3 protein: CASSQLPKLDRNLAKNIQYF; V gene: TRBV4-1; clone size: few; D gene: -; J gene: TRBJ2-4
CDR3 DNA: TGTGCCAGCAGCCTGGCCGGGACAGGGAACCGGCCCCAGCATTTT; CDR3 protein: CASSLAGTGNRPQHF; V gene: TRBV11-2; clone size: few; D gene: TRBD1; J gene: TRBJ1-5
CDR3 DNA: TGTGCCAGCGGTAGGACAGGGGGATTCAGCTCCTACGAGCAGTACTTC; CDR3 protein: CASGRTGGFSSYEQYF; V gene: TRBV27; clone size: -; D gene: TRBD1; J gene: TRBJ2-7
CDR3 DNA: TGCAGCGTTGCCCGACTAGGAACAGATACGCAGTATTTT; CDR3 protein: CSVARLGTDTQYF; V gene: TRBV29-1; clone size: -; D gene: -; J gene: TRBJ2-3
CDR3 DNA: TGTGCCAGCAGCTCCTGGCTAGCGGGATCCTACGAGCAGTACTTC; CDR3 protein: CASSSWLAGSYEQYF; V gene: TRBV7-2; clone size: -; D gene: TRBD2; J gene: TRBJ2-7